This record concerns one T cell receptor (beta chain) sequence. Its antigen is currently not known. There are no base qualities to consult, and no much larger clone falls within one base. The sample comes from a study of cytomegalovirus exposure and HLA in healthy donors (dated by TCRdb to the late 2010s). With regard to the full study: According to an earlier analysis of 550 to 750 of the donors, some 180 million T cells yielded 95 million to 140 million unique TCR beta sequences and 276 Gb of sequence data. About 280 gigabases of sequencing data and about 92 million unique TCR sequences made up an early release that covered several hundred HLA-typed donors. Among the roughly 400 genotyped donors, approximately 81% belonged to the genetic ancestry cluster associated with self-reported Caucasian donors. The study was designed to test whether signatures of past pathogen exposure could be identified by cataloging public T cell receptors. The study profiled the T cell repertoires of hundreds of subjects by immunosequencing and related them to cytomegalovirus serostatus. Besides the first cohort of under 700 subjects, a separate validation cohort made up of 120 different subjects was used. The study combined high-throughput TCR immunosequencing, statistical association of individual TCRs with disease status, and machine learning to predict cytomegalovirus infection status. To study patterns of TCR occurrence, a later analysis re-analyzed previously published TCR beta repertoires from 666 donors and added high-resolution HLA genotyping. The later analysis used no new phenotypic data to find candidate immune exposures, relying instead on TCR beta sequences and their occurrence across donors. An earlier analysis of approximately 580 of the donors used high-throughput TCR beta sequencing to judge whether each TCR beta V gene segment behaved as functional or pseudogenic. Alongside the repertoire data, information on donor age, sex, ethnicity and CMV serostatus was compiled. A later genetic analysis used genome-wide SNP genotypes for about 65% of the roughly 700 donors, treating that subset as a discovery cohort. All discovery cohort repertoires had been generated on a single sequencing platform. Both class I and class II loci were covered by HLA typing, at four-digit resolution. The number of donors typed differed by locus, with 629-630 for A, B, C, DRB1 and DQB1, around 560 for DQA1, approximately 570 for DPA1, and some 440 for DPB1. Four or five DR-DQ haplotypes were treated as single units for association and clustering because of strong linkage in the cohort. Among about 400 genotyped donors of the cohort, an average of roughly 230,000 unique TCR beta nucleotide sequences was sequenced per donor, of which about 19% were non-productive. The full study reports these points: When HLA alleles, especially DR and DQ, strongly co-occurred, TCR associations were difficult to assign to individual alleles. Specific HLA alleles were associated with over 15,000 TCR beta sequences at a false discovery rate of 0.05 in a later analysis. A later analysis found that TCR association rates varied across HLA loci, with DRB1 alleles showing the most associated TCRs and HLA-C alleles the fewest. In a later analysis, HLA-associated TCR beta chains showed more clonal expansion and lower generation probabilities than non-associated chains that were equally common. Broadly in line with IMGT annotations, most TCR beta V segments showed up in productive rearrangements about 87% or about 30% of the time in an earlier analysis of about 500 of the donors. A few of the identified cytomegalovirus-associated TCR beta chains were confirmed in vitro to be specific for cytomegalovirus antigens. A later analysis reported that several top co-occurrence clusters appeared linked to parvovirus B19, influenza, CMV and Epstein-Barr virus. Compared with the roughly 700-donor mean, donors in an Asian-associated ancestry cluster had fewer N-insertions in productive TCRs, according to a later genetic analysis. CMV serostatus was the only immune exposure information available for the cohort. The earlier analysis of 587 of the donors excluded over 15 rarely observed V segments, including chromosome 9 orphons, because counts were too low. Most TCR sequences were observed very rarely across donors, whereas some public TCRs were present in many individuals. According to a later analysis, most CMV-associated TCR beta chains appeared to be HLA-restricted, and the HLA associations seemed to be driven largely by CMV exposure. HLA typing was unavailable for some donors at each locus, so association tests used only the typed subset. In the study, 164 TCR beta chains were listed as associated with cytomegalovirus. Correlated functional status among segregating V segments might be attributable to linkage disequilibrium, but an unknown experimental factor could not be ruled out. According to the authors, the approach could potentially be generalized to other disease states and immunological phenotypes. Some IMGT-functional V segments, including TRBV6-2 and TRBV6-3, could not be told apart with the 87-base-pair reads, so those segments were excluded. Only TCR beta chains were sequenced in this cohort, and the absence of alpha or paired-chain data limited detectable features. A later genetic analysis associated a missense DCLRE1C variant with V-gene and J-gene trimming of TCR beta chains, and an independent cohort replicated the association. The presence/absence analyses assumed that sequencing depth was roughly uniform across donors, and that assumption may not be true. The classifier was reported to diagnose cytomegalovirus status with high specificity and sensitivity in both the original cohort and the validation cohort. A cluster of highly shared sequence variants was judged likely to represent a technical artifact of the sequencing pipeline. A further reported finding was that TCR beta sequences accurately predicted the HLA-A and HLA-B alleles for most subjects in the first cohort.

The cohort was made up of 500 to 850 healthy bone marrow donors. All cohort members were sampled while nominally healthy, although unrecorded immune exposures were likely present. The donor was CMV seronegative and was included in the group of around 320 seronegative cohort members. A peripheral blood sample was provided by each donor, and peripheral blood mononuclear cells were used for TCR beta sequencing. The Qiagen DNeasy Blood Extraction Kit was used to extract genomic DNA from the blood cell samples. The method behind the library was the immunoSEQ multiplex PCR assay. The multiplex PCR relied on a mix of 60 forward primers for TCR Vbeta segments and 13 reverse primers for TCR Jbeta segments. The CDR3 region of rearranged TCR beta genes was amplified from genomic DNA by a multiplex PCR assay. The amplified TCR beta libraries were sequenced on the Illumina HiSeq System as 87-base-pair reads. Per the original workflow: A later analysis tallied roughly 78 million unique TCR beta chains across the approximately 670 repertoires, and approximately 12 million of those chains were shared by two or more donors. A nearest-neighbor algorithm error-corrected the raw reads and collapsed the reads into unique sequences, merging closely related sequences to remove PCR and sequencing errors. CDR3 sequences were aligned to IMGT reference sequences to assign V, D and J gene segments. For a sequence to be retained, a match of at least six nucleotides was required to both a V gene segment and a J gene segment. Rearrangements were called productive when the CDR3 lacked stop codons and stayed in frame with V and J; all others were non-productive. Following IMGT convention, CDR3 was defined as the stretch from the second conserved V-encoded cysteine up to the conserved J-encoded phenylalanine. Sequences without an unambiguous match to a single V gene segment were excluded from the earlier analysis of a few hundred of the donors. An earlier analysis of several hundred of the donors called V segments functional above 56.7% productive rearrangements and segregating when the between-donor standard deviation exceeded 5%. A statistical classification framework was built for diagnosing cytomegalovirus status from the catalog of TCR beta chain sequences. A later analysis assigned V and J genes by comparing TCR nucleotide sequences with IMGT/GENE-DB human TR gene sequences. In a later analysis, CDR3 sequences and most-parsimonious VDJ recombination scenarios were assigned using the TCRdist pipeline. In a later analysis, each TCR beta chain was defined by its CDR3 amino acid sequence together with its V-gene family, and reads without a unique V-gene family were excluded. As a way to deal with suspected cross-contamination and a sequencing artifact, a later analysis dropped approximately 570 nucleotide sequences that were highly shared and had low generation probability. In a later analysis, a clonal expansion index for each public chain was calculated from normalized within-repertoire ranks of inferred template counts. In a later analysis, generation probabilities were computed with a VDJ recombination model fitted to out-of-frame rearrangements, and the resulting probabilities were checked against IGoR. A later analysis scored TCR-TCR, TCR-HLA and TCR-CMV co-occurrence with hypergeometric tests, applying a repertoire-size bias correction to TCR pairs. A later analysis estimated false discovery rates by permuting HLA or CMV assignments 20 times. In a later analysis, co-occurring TCRs were grouped using DBSCAN, and TCRdist sequence similarity was added for clustering within HLA-allele-positive subsets. For co-occurrence clustering, repertoires with fewer than 30,000 or more than 120,000 public chains were excluded, along with five repertoires with anomalous nucleotide sharing. Not all clones reach the TCRdb copy of this immuneACCESS table, which keeps in-frame sequences only. Checked studies attribute under half of the gap to unresolved V genes and leave the rest unexplained. The DNA gave D and trimming, while V, J and clone size come from that table. The sample table contains about 160,000 clones; only one count was recorded for approximately 80% of them. The ten largest clones take up less than 3% of the sample.

From V the trimming removes 3 bases and from J it removes 5 bases, while the gene matches leave 9 bases of the junction unaccounted for. CDR1 and CDR2, per the germline V gene (reference sequence), are SEHNR and FQNEAQ. The CDR3 sequence holds 17 residues, the cysteine and phenylalanine included. Kept here is only the CDR3 DNA, which spans 51 bases and is read in frame from base 1. This TCR derives from a male donor in good health and CMV-seronegative. The rearrangement joined TRBV7-9 to TRBJ1-5; 11 bases in the junction line up with TRBD1. Sequenced material: PBMCs. Here the CDR3 is given as CASSFPGQGGLDQPQHF. The nucleotide sequence reads TGTGCCAGCAGCTTCCCGGGACAGGGGGGCCTGGATCAGCCCCAGCATTTT.